These T cell receptor beta chains were read from a single sample in a study of blood T cell repertoires in COVID-19. The protocol was immunoSEQ multiplex PCR, while the TCRdb copy is restricted to in-frame clones and leaves out a portion. The table has some 60,000 clones, 60% to 85% seen once; the top ten hold approximately 20%. Sequences were obtained from peripheral blood. These receptors all come from a man aged 25 to 40 with COVID-19, enrolled during active disease. CDR3s include the opening cysteine and the closing phenylalanine or tryptophan. D genes are given only for firm matches. Not all rows give a size; the values are once, few, many and, for expanded clones, a class.

len,j_gene,abundance,d_gene,v_gene,CDR3aa,CDR3nt
16,TRBJ2-3,-,TRBD2,TRBV10-3,CAISEGTSLSTDTQYF,TGTGCCATCAGTGAAGGGACTAGCCTTAGCACAGATACGCAGTATTTT
12,TRBJ1-1,-,-,TRBV28,CASSLRRAEAFF,TGTGCCAGCAGTTTACGTCGCGCTGAAGCTTTCTTT
15,TRBJ2-3,-,-,TRBV5-1,CASSSGLPSTDTQYF,TGCGCCAGCAGCTCAGGACTACCTAGCACAGATACGCAGTATTTT
14,TRBJ2-3,-,-,TRBV27,CASSLLGGGDTQYF,TGTGCCAGCAGTTTATTAGGGGGAGGGGATACGCAGTATTTT
13,TRBJ1-5,-,-,TRBV6-5,CASQRGSNQPQHF,TGTGCCAGTCAAAGGGGTAGCAATCAGCCCCAGCATTTT
16,TRBJ1-3,few,TRBD1,TRBV7-8,CASSLGDRGLGNTIYF,TGTGCCAGCAGCTTAGGGGACAGGGGGCTTGGAAACACCATATATTTT
17,TRBJ1-3,-,-,TRBV6-4,CASEGGTGQSSGNTIYF,TGTGCCAGCGAGGGTGGAACAGGGCAGAGCTCTGGAAACACCATATATTTT
14,TRBJ2-2,few,-,TRBV4-3,CASSTGMDTGELFF,TGCGCCAGCAGCACAGGGATGGACACCGGGGAGCTGTTTTTT
24,TRBJ2-3,-,TRBD1,TRBV28,CASSPSAKKESRTGYVGCTDTQYF,TGTGCCAGCAGTCCGAGCGCGAAGAAAGAATCAAGGACAGGGTATGTGGGATGCACAGATACGCAGTATTTT
16,TRBJ2-3,once,TRBD1,TRBV7-6,CASSWGTGRNTDTQYF,TGTGCCAGCAGCTGGGGGACAGGGAGGAACACAGATACGCAGTATTTT
16,TRBJ1-5,-,-,TRBV28,CASSSTQVGSNQPQHF,TGTGCCAGCAGCTCCACGCAGGTTGGTAGCAATCAGCCCCAGCATTTT
16,TRBJ2-3,-,TRBD1,TRBV9,CASSVGSRDSTDTQYF,TGTGCCAGCAGCGTAGGTTCGAGGGACAGTACAGATACGCAGTATTTT
13,TRBJ2-2,-,-,TRBV14,CASSVLVTGELFF,TGTGCCAGCAGCGTACTGGTAACCGGGGAGCTGTTTTTT
14,TRBJ2-5,many,-,TRBV19,CASSIALSEETQYF,TGTGCCAGTAGTATAGCGTTATCTGAGGAGACCCAGTACTTC
13,TRBJ1-2,-,TRBD1,TRBV24-1,CATSRGPGYGYTF,TGTGCCACCAGCAGGGGGCCGGGCTATGGCTACACCTTC
12,TRBJ2-7,-,TRBD1,TRBV3-1/TRBV3-2,CASSRTGDEQYF,TGTGCCAGCAGTCGGACAGGGGACGAGCAGTACTTC
15,TRBJ1-5,-,TRBD1,TRBV2,CASRGTTGRYQPQHF,TGTGCCAGCAGGGGTACGACAGGGCGCTATCAGCCCCAGCATTTT
18,TRBJ1-1,once,-,TRBV28,CASSFWGRAGIMNTEAFF,TGTGCCAGCAGTTTTTGGGGGAGGGCAGGAATTATGAACACTGAAGCTTTCTTT
14,TRBJ2-7,-,TRBD1,TRBV6-5,CASTTTTGALEQYF,TGTGCCAGCACCACTACCACAGGGGCGCTCGAGCAGTACTTC
16,TRBJ1-5,once,-,TRBV7-2,CASSLVGANSNQPQHF,TGTGCCAGCAGCTTAGTAGGGGCGAATAGCAATCAGCCCCAGCATTTT
17,TRBJ1-2,-,TRBD1,TRBV4-1,CASSQVPGGGAGYGYTF,TGCGCCAGCAGCCAGGTTCCCGGAGGGGGCGCAGGCTATGGCTACACCTTC
13,TRBJ2-7,-,-,TRBV2,CASRQGGYLEQYF,TGTGCCTCCCGGCAGGGAGGTTACCTGGAGCAGTACTTC
14,TRBJ2-7,-,TRBD1,TRBV6-5,CASSYDRGAHEQYF,TGTGCCAGCAGTTACGACAGGGGAGCCCACGAGCAGTACTTC
15,TRBJ2-5,-,-,TRBV3-1/TRBV3-2,CASSQDSRGEETQYF,TGTGCCAGCAGCCAAGACTCTCGCGGAGAAGAGACCCAGTACTTC
14,TRBJ2-7,-,-,TRBV2,CASFPLVGGSEQYF,TGTGCCAGCTTCCCACTGGTAGGTGGGAGCGAGCAGTACTTC
14,TRBJ1-3,few,-,TRBV5-1,CASSPTASGNTIYF,TGCGCCAGCAGCCCTACAGCCTCTGGAAACACCATATATTTT
17,TRBJ2-3,once,TRBD1,TRBV4-2,CASSQELGGQGQWRQYF,TGTGCCAGCAGCCAAGAGTTGGGGGGACAGGGGCAGTGGAGGCAGTATTTT
16,TRBJ2-7,-,TRBD1,TRBV28,CASSTRGGQGYYEQYF,TGTGCCAGCAGTACCCGGGGCGGACAGGGGTATTACGAGCAGTACTTC
12,TRBJ1-5,-,-,TRBV6-1,CASSEGGQPQHF,TGTGCCAGCAGTGAAGGGGGCCAGCCCCAGCATTTT
16,TRBJ1-5,few,-,TRBV4-3,CASSQDSGWSNQPQHF,TGCGCCAGCAGCCAAGATTCGGGTTGGAGCAATCAGCCCCAGCATTTT
14,TRBJ1-2,-,TRBD1,TRBV6-5,CASSTYRTGRGYTF,TGTGCCAGCAGTACTTACAGGACAGGCCGGGGCTACACCTTC
17,TRBJ2-3,-,TRBD1,TRBV11-2,CASRRTGAGRGTDTQYF,TGTGCCAGCAGACGCACAGGGGCCGGACGGGGCACAGATACGCAGTATTTT
15,TRBJ2-2,once,TRBD2,TRBV28,CASRDGTSLVGELFF,TGTGCCAGCAGAGACGGGACTAGCTTAGTCGGGGAGCTGTTTTTT
16,TRBJ2-1,-,TRBD2,TRBV7-2,CASNLAGGPPSNEQFF,TGTGCCAGCAACCTAGCGGGGGGGCCCCCTTCCAATGAGCAGTTCTTC
13,TRBJ2-7,-,TRBD1,TRBV12-5,CASGSGQGIEQYF,TGTGCTAGTGGCTCCGGACAGGGGATCGAGCAGTACTTC
22,TRBJ2-1,medium-sized,TRBD1,TRBV2,CASSEDRDREFSGASLVGEQFF,TGTGCCAGCAGTGAAGATCGGGACAGGGAGTTCTCCGGGGCGTCCCTAGTGGGTGAGCAGTTCTTC
13,TRBJ1-5,-,-,TRBV7-9,CASSLDINQPQHF,TGTGCCAGCAGCTTAGATATCAATCAGCCCCAGCATTTT
14,TRBJ2-5,-,TRBD1,TRBV5-1,CASSLGTGEETQYF,TGCGCCAGCAGCTTAGGGACAGGGGAAGAGACCCAGTACTTC
13,TRBJ1-6,-,TRBD1,TRBV6-5,CASTRQGESPLHF,TGTGCCAGCACAAGACAGGGGGAGTCACCCCTCCACTTT
15,TRBJ2-1,-,TRBD2,TRBV28,CASSPPLAGGGEQFF,TGTGCCAGCAGTCCCCCCCTAGCGGGAGGAGGAGAGCAGTTCTTC
19,TRBJ2-1,-,-,TRBV5-4,CASSLWGRLARISYNEQFF,TGTGCCAGCAGCTTGTGGGGTCGCCTAGCGAGGATCTCCTACAATGAGCAGTTCTTC
15,TRBJ1-2,-,TRBD1,TRBV25-1,CASRPDPGTGNGYTF,TGTGCCAGCAGGCCAGACCCCGGGACAGGGAATGGCTACACCTTC